The rows below give T cell receptor beta chains drawn from one sample of a study of T cells after yellow fever vaccination. TCRdb re-derived calls from the 5' RACE reads in MiXCR, one entry per CDR3 protein. The data contain around 300,000 distinct CDR3 sequences, roughly 13% of them singletons. This specimen was CD4+ T cells sorted from PBMCs, taken 45 days after the yellow fever booster vaccination. These receptors all stem from a man aged 25-40 years who received the YFV17D yellow fever vaccine. Each CDR3 is given with its conserved first and last residue. D genes are given only for firm matches. For some rows the clone size is stated as once, few or many, or as a class when expanded; others skip it.

v_call	j_call	d_call	clone_size	cdr3_aa	cdr3_nt
TRBV12-3/TRBV12-4	TRBJ2-5	NA	NA	CASSLTDKETQYF	TGTGCCAGCAGTCTCACTGACAAAGAGACCCAGTACTTC
TRBV29-1	TRBJ2-1	TRBD2	NA	CSVAIAGGGEQFF	TGCAGCGTCGCAATAGCGGGCGGCGGGGAGCAGTTCTTC
TRBV4-1	TRBJ2-7	NA	few	CASSQASGTSSYEQYF	TGCGCCAGCAGCCAAGCCTCGGGAACCTCCTCCTACGAGCAGTACTTC
TRBV15	TRBJ2-3	TRBD2	NA	CATSRGVGAGADTQYF	TGTGCCACCAGCAGAGGCGTCGGAGCGGGGGCGGATACGCAGTATTTT
TRBV20-1	TRBJ2-3	NA	NA	CSATYPTRGTDTQYF	TGCAGTGCTACTTACCCCACCCGGGGCACAGATACGCAGTATTTT
TRBV4-2	TRBJ2-7	NA	NA	CASSPDISRSSYEQYF	TGTGCCAGCAGCCCAGATATCTCCCGCAGCTCCTACGAGCAGTACTTC
TRBV18	TRBJ2-3	NA	NA	CASSRPRGDTQYF	TGTGCCAGCTCGCGACCGAGGGGCGATACGCAGTATTTT
TRBV6-1	TRBJ2-3	TRBD1	NA	CASGQGYTDTQYF	TGTGCCAGCGGACAGGGATACACAGATACGCAGTATTTT
TRBV6-8	TRBJ2-7	NA	few	CASRPSPYEQYF	TGTGCCTCCCGGCCGTCCCCCTACGAGCAGTACTTC
TRBV2	TRBJ1-2	NA	NA	CASSESFRSPRGYTF	TGTGCCAGCAGTGAATCCTTCCGCTCCCCGCGGGGCTACACCTTC
TRBV3-1	TRBJ2-5	NA	few	CASSPVLGETQYF	TGTGCCAGCAGCCCAGTCTTGGGAGAGACCCAGTACTTC
TRBV20-1	TRBJ1-1	NA	NA	CSARDPDSLNTEAFF	TGCAGTGCTAGAGATCCGGACAGCTTGAACACTGAAGCTTTCTTT
TRBV7-7	TRBJ2-5	NA	NA	CASRNYRRETQYF	TGTGCTAGCCGAAACTACAGGCGGGAGACCCAGTACTTC
TRBV10-3	TRBJ2-7	NA	NA	CAISESAMLSYEQYF	TGTGCCATCAGTGAGTCGGCCATGCTCTCCTACGAGCAGTACTTC
TRBV6-5	TRBJ2-5	NA	many	CASSYGRRETQYF	TGTGCCAGCAGTTACGGCCGAAGGGAGACCCAGTACTTC
TRBV7-2	TRBJ2-5	TRBD1	NA	CASSSQGGVRETQYF	TGTGCCAGCAGCTCACAGGGGGGAGTAAGGGAGACCCAGTACTTC
TRBV20-1	TRBJ2-2	TRBD1	NA	CSAPKPGTGNTGELFF	TGCAGTGCTCCTAAACCCGGGACAGGGAACACCGGGGAGCTGTTTTTT
TRBV12-3/TRBV12-4	TRBJ2-2	TRBD1	few	CASTWTGIAGELFF	TGTGCCAGCACCTGGACAGGGATTGCCGGGGAGCTGTTTTTT
TRBV6-2/TRBV6-3	TRBJ2-7	TRBD2	few	CASSYRLAGVRDYEQYF	TGTGCCAGCAGTTACAGACTAGCGGGCGTCCGCGACTACGAGCAGTACTTC
TRBV7-2	TRBJ2-5	TRBD1	NA	CASKGQGGDRTQYF	TGTGCCAGCAAGGGACAGGGCGGCGATCGGACCCAGTACTTC
TRBV7-9	TRBJ2-4	NA	NA	CASSPPGGRGPIQYF	TGTGCCAGCAGCCCCCCCGGGGGTAGGGGGCCAATTCAGTACTTC
TRBV6-1	TRBJ2-7	NA	few	CAGQFRQYEQYF	TGTGCCGGACAGTTTCGACAATACGAGCAGTACTTC
TRBV7-9	TRBJ2-4	NA	few	CASSLGDTPGQNIQYF	TGTGCCAGCAGCTTAGGGGACACCCCCGGCCAAAACATTCAGTACTTC
TRBV7-4	TRBJ2-4	NA	NA	CASSLDPRKNIQYF	TGTGCCAGCAGCTTAGACCCAAGAAAAAACATTCAGTACTTC
TRBV6-5	TRBJ1-1	NA	NA	CASSYHVGAGVNTEAFF	TGTGCCAGCAGTTACCATGTGGGCGCCGGGGTTAACACTGAAGCTTTCTTT
TRBV5-1	TRBJ2-5	NA	few	CASRTGETQYF	TGCGCCAGCAGAACCGGAGAGACCCAGTACTTC
TRBV6-1	TRBJ2-3	NA	NA	CASSPWHQTADTQYF	TGTGCCAGCAGTCCCTGGCACCAGACTGCAGATACGCAGTATTTT
TRBV5-1	TRBJ2-7	TRBD2	NA	CASSSSGVAGDGRPGAEQYF	TGCGCCAGCAGCTCCTCCGGGGTAGCGGGAGATGGCCGCCCTGGGGCTGAGCAGTACTTC
TRBV12-3/TRBV12-4	TRBJ2-7	TRBD2	few	CASRSPVRAGGPYEQYF	TGTGCCAGCAGGAGCCCCGTTCGAGCGGGAGGGCCCTACGAGCAGTACTTC
TRBV20-1	TRBJ2-3	TRBD2	few	CSALAGATDTQYF	TGCAGTGCTCTAGCGGGGGCCACAGATACGCAGTATTTT
TRBV5-1	TRBJ2-1	TRBD2	NA	CASSSLTSGNNEQFF	TGCGCCAGCAGCTCCCTGACTAGCGGCAACAATGAGCAGTTCTTC
TRBV5-6	TRBJ1-1	NA	NA	CASSLTRRSTRTEAFF	TGTGCCAGCAGCTTAACCCGACGCTCCACGAGGACTGAAGCTTTCTTT
TRBV29-1	TRBJ2-1	NA	few	CSTSAGVEQFF	TGCAGCACCTCTGCAGGGGTTGAACAGTTCTTC
TRBV4-3	TRBJ2-5	NA	few	CASSRSGGGKETQYF	TGCGCCAGCAGCCGGTCAGGGGGGGGAAAAGAGACCCAGTACTTC
TRBV29-1	TRBJ2-3	NA	NA	CSVDPGHTDTQYF	TGCAGCGTTGATCCGGGCCACACAGATACGCAGTATTTT
TRBV7-3	TRBJ2-1	NA	few	CASSLLGNSYNEQFF	TGTGCCAGCAGCTTGTTAGGGAACTCCTACAATGAGCAGTTCTTC
TRBV5-8	TRBJ2-5	TRBD1	many	CASLRRGPQQETQYF	TGTGCCAGCTTGCGCAGGGGGCCCCAACAAGAGACCCAGTACTTC
TRBV7-3	TRBJ2-5	TRBD1	few	CASSLHTGGGGETQYF	TGTGCCAGCAGCTTACATACAGGGGGCGGAGGAGAGACCCAGTACTTC
TRBV20-1	TRBJ2-5	NA	NA	CSALRVPQETQYF	TGCAGTGCGCTCCGGGTCCCTCAAGAGACCCAGTACTTC
TRBV5-1	TRBJ1-3	TRBD1	NA	CASSGGQPGNTIYF	TGCGCCAGCAGCGGGGGACAGCCTGGAAACACCATATATTTT
TRBV19	TRBJ2-4	NA	NA	CASSIGDTLAKNIQYF	TGTGCCAGTAGTATAGGGGACACCTTAGCCAAAAACATTCAGTACTTC
TRBV7-8	TRBJ1-2	NA	few	CASLTRYTF	TGTGCCAGCCTGACCCGCTACACCTTC
TRBV4-3	TRBJ2-4	TRBD1	many	CASSPGQGRNIQYF	TGCGCCAGCAGCCCTGGACAGGGGAGAAACATTCAGTACTTC
TRBV12-3/TRBV12-4	TRBJ1-1	NA	NA	CASRGQSNTEAFF	TGTGCCAGCAGGGGACAATCCAACACTGAAGCTTTCTTT
TRBV30	TRBJ2-5	NA	NA	CAWAEGGSWETQYF	TGTGCCTGGGCCGAGGGGGGATCGTGGGAGACCCAGTACTTC
TRBV30	TRBJ1-5	NA	NA	CAWSWFGDGNQPQHF	TGTGCCTGGAGTTGGTTTGGGGATGGCAATCAGCCCCAGCATTTT
TRBV29-1	TRBJ2-7	TRBD1	NA	CSGSQTGNYEQYF	TGCAGCGGGTCCCAGACAGGGAACTACGAGCAGTACTTC
TRBV3-1	TRBJ1-1	TRBD1	NA	CASSQARTGGETEAFF	TGTGCCAGCAGCCAAGCCAGGACAGGGGGAGAAACTGAAGCTTTCTTT
TRBV5-6	TRBJ2-1	NA	few	CASSLKSQEQFF	TGTGCCAGCAGCTTGAAGTCTCAGGAGCAGTTCTTC
TRBV11-2	TRBJ1-2	NA	few	CASSYGGGLANYGYTF	TGTGCCAGCAGCTACGGAGGGGGTTTAGCTAACTATGGCTACACCTTC
TRBV18	TRBJ2-7	TRBD1	once	CASSPLTGYEQYF	TGTGCCAGCTCACCCCTGACAGGGTACGAGCAGTACTTC
TRBV11-2	TRBJ1-1	NA	many	CASSPTGIGTEAFF	TGTGCCAGCAGCCCTACAGGGATTGGCACTGAAGCTTTCTTT
TRBV20-1	TRBJ2-7	TRBD2	NA	CSARGGSTASYEQYF	TGCAGTGCTAGAGGCGGGAGCACAGCCTCCTACGAGCAGTACTTC
TRBV25-1	TRBJ2-1	TRBD1	few	CASSEGQTPPWQFF	TGTGCCAGCAGTGAGGGACAGACTCCTCCTTGGCAGTTCTTC
TRBV30	TRBJ1-4	NA	NA	CAHEGRGTNEKLFF	TGTGCCCACGAGGGGCGCGGAACTAATGAAAAACTGTTTTTT
TRBV5-1	TRBJ2-5	NA	NA	CASSFREWETQYF	TGCGCCAGCAGCTTTCGGGAGTGGGAGACCCAGTACTTC